This record looks at one T cell receptor (beta chain) sequence and its context. This CDR3 is 14 amino acids long. V trimming: 5 bases; J trimming: 2 bases; junction bases outside the gene matches: 6. Germline V gives CDR1 MDHEN, CDR2 SYDVKM. This specimen belongs to a study of CD8+CD57+ T cells in acquired aplastic anemia. All sequencing subjects had displayed CD8+CD57+ cell expansion on flow cytometry. Profiling that covered TCR beta VDJ and CDR3 relied on genomic DNA as its template. TCRdb recomputed calls from the reads with MiXCR, one row per CDR3 protein. The data contain roughly 170,000 distinct CDR3 sequences, less than 50% of them singletons.

The receptor's source is a human donor with aplastic anemia. The V gene is TRBV28, the J gene TRBJ2-7, with 7 nucleotides matching TRBD1. What was sequenced was sorted CD4+, CD8+, or CD8+CD57+ T cells (not recorded which) from PBMCs. Here the CDR3 reads CASSMGQSPYEQYF. The CDR3 DNA reads as TGTGCCAGCAGTATGGGACAGAGCCCCTACGAGCAGTACTTC.